A selection of T cell receptor beta chains follows, all from one sample in a study of cytomegalovirus exposure and HLA in healthy donors. The data were produced by immunoSEQ multiplex PCR, yet TCRdb's version contains in-frame clones alone and is incomplete. The sample has approximately 230,000 clones; about 88% are singletons. The sample consisted of PBMCs. The source is a man between 18 and 29 years old in good health and CMV-seropositive. Each CDR3 is given with its conserved first and last residue. The D gene is left open where the match is weak. Not every row has a clone size; where given, it reads once, few, many or a size class.

size,V,D,J,CDR3,DNA
-,TRBV6-1,-,TRBJ1-5,CASCWDPNQPQHF,TGTGCCTCCTGTTGGGACCCCAATCAGCCCCAGCATTTT
-,TRBV6-5,TRBD1,TRBJ2-3,CASSSRTGDTQYF,TGTGCCAGCAGCTCCAGGACAGGAGATACGCAGTATTTT
-,TRBV21-1,-,TRBJ2-7,CASSNELVEQYF,TGTGCCAGCAGCAACGAGCTCGTCGAGCAGTACTTC
-,TRBV30,TRBD2,TRBJ2-6,CAWSVGLAGVSGANVLTF,TGTGCCTGGAGTGTGGGACTAGCGGGAGTGTCCGGGGCCAACGTCCTGACTTTC
-,TRBV10-3,TRBD1,TRBJ2-7,CAISDRGTSYEQYF,TGTGCCATCAGTGACAGGGGGACCTCCTACGAGCAGTACTTC
-,TRBV30,-,TRBJ1-1,CAWRDPRGSEAFF,TGTGCCTGGAGGGACCCCAGGGGATCTGAAGCTTTCTTT
-,TRBV27,TRBD1,TRBJ1-5,CASSLTGDPPNQPQHF,TGTGCCAGCAGTTTGACAGGGGATCCACCAAATCAGCCCCAGCATTTT
-,TRBV5-1,TRBD1,TRBJ2-1,CASSLQGANEYNEQFF,TGCGCCAGCAGCTTGCAGGGGGCGAATGAATACAATGAGCAGTTCTTC
-,TRBV27,TRBD1,TRBJ2-7,CASSGTGPYEQYF,TGTGCCAGCAGCGGGACAGGGCCTTACGAGCAGTACTTC
few,TRBV5-1,-,TRBJ2-2,CASSPRTRNTGELFF,TGCGCCAGCAGCCCCAGGACGAGGAACACCGGGGAGCTGTTTTTT
-,TRBV6-6,-,TRBJ1-1,CASSIPDMNTEAFF,TGTGCCAGCAGTATCCCGGATATGAACACTGAAGCTTTCTTT
-,TRBV7-3,-,TRBJ2-2,CASSLPGRSGELFF,TGTGCCAGCAGCTTACCAGGTCGTTCCGGGGAGCTGTTTTTT
-,TRBV6-1,-,TRBJ1-4,CASSEDPILTGLEDEKLFF,TGTGCCAGCAGTGAAGACCCGATTCTTACAGGGTTGGAGGATGAAAAACTGTTTTTT
-,TRBV10-3,TRBD1,TRBJ1-1,CAIRGTVNTEAFF,TGTGCCATCAGGGGGACAGTGAACACTGAAGCTTTCTTT
-,TRBV27,-,TRBJ2-7,CASARRGTYEQYF,TGTGCCAGCGCCCGCAGAGGGACCTACGAGCAGTACTTC
-,TRBV7-2,TRBD2,TRBJ2-7,CASSLVGLAGHEQYF,TGTGCCAGCAGCTTAGTGGGACTAGCGGGCCACGAGCAGTACTTC
-,TRBV14,-,TRBJ1-1,CASSQVHFPGTEAFF,TGTGCCAGCAGCCAAGTTCATTTTCCGGGCACTGAAGCTTTCTTT
-,TRBV25-1,-,TRBJ2-5,CASSEFPQETQYF,TGTGCCAGCAGTGAATTCCCCCAAGAGACCCAGTACTTC
-,TRBV7-6,TRBD1,TRBJ2-3,CASSFGTVSTDTQYF,TGTGCCAGCAGCTTTGGGACAGTGAGCACAGATACGCAGTATTTT
once,TRBV9,TRBD1,TRBJ2-2,CASSATGANTGELFF,TGTGCCAGCAGCGCAACAGGGGCCAACACCGGGGAGCTGTTTTTT
-,TRBV28,-,TRBJ1-5,CATGGDVYQPQHF,TGTGCGACGGGCGGAGACGTATATCAGCCCCAGCATTTT
-,TRBV30,-,TRBJ1-5,CAWTDQGSNQPQHF,TGTGCCTGGACGGACCAGGGGAGCAATCAGCCCCAGCATTTT
few,TRBV18,-,TRBJ1-1,CASSSQGNTEAFF,TGTGCCAGCTCGTCACAGGGAAACACTGAAGCTTTCTTT
once,TRBV4-3,TRBD1,TRBJ2-3,CASSQDVLLTGGATDTQYF,TGCGCCAGCAGCCAAGATGTATTGCTGACAGGGGGAGCAACAGATACGCAGTATTTT
few,TRBV9,-,TRBJ2-7,CASSVGSNRTSIYVEQYF,TGTGCCAGCAGCGTAGGATCTAACAGGACCTCAATCTACGTGGAGCAGTACTTC
-,TRBV30,TRBD1,TRBJ1-2,CAWSRDSYGYTF,TGTGCCTGGAGTAGGGACAGCTATGGCTACACCTTC
-,TRBV29-1,-,TRBJ1-4,CSVAGGGEKLFF,TGCAGCGTTGCGGGAGGAGGCGAAAAACTGTTTTTT
-,TRBV28,-,TRBJ2-3,CASSSTGTDTQYF,TGTGCCAGCAGTTCGACCGGCACAGATACGCAGTATTTT
-,TRBV27,TRBD2,TRBJ2-7,CASTPTGGNPPGYEQYF,TGTGCCAGCACCCCAACGGGGGGAAACCCACCGGGATACGAGCAGTACTTC
-,TRBV11-1,-,TRBJ2-3,CASRSLQGGTDTQYF,TGTGCCAGCAGATCTCTACAGGGTGGCACAGATACGCAGTATTTT
-,TRBV5-4,TRBD2,TRBJ2-7,CASSWGLAGALYEQYF,TGTGCCAGCAGCTGGGGACTAGCGGGAGCCTTATACGAGCAGTACTTC
once,TRBV18,-,TRBJ1-4,CASSPLQQQLFF,TGTGCCAGCTCACCACTACAACAGCAACTGTTTTTT
-,TRBV7-9,-,TRBJ2-2,CASSAPGELFF,TGTGCCAGCAGCGCCCCCGGGGAGCTGTTTTTT
once,TRBV9,-,TRBJ1-3,CASSVASGDGNTIYF,TGTGCCAGCAGCGTAGCGTCGGGAGATGGAAACACCATATATTTT
-,TRBV11-2,-,TRBJ1-2,CASSPGPDSYGYTF,TGTGCCAGCAGCCCAGGGCCGGATTCTTATGGCTACACCTTC
-,TRBV5-1,TRBD1,TRBJ1-1,CASSRDRDTEAFF,TGCGCCAGCAGCCGTGACAGGGACACTGAAGCTTTCTTT
-,TRBV5-1,TRBD1,TRBJ1-1,CASSPLQGAGNTEAFF,TGCGCCAGCAGCCCACTACAGGGGGCCGGGAACACTGAAGCTTTCTTT
-,TRBV4-1,TRBD2,TRBJ2-1,CASSQGRIGLAPNEQFF,TGCGCCAGCAGCCAAGGAAGAATAGGACTAGCTCCCAATGAGCAGTTCTTC
-,TRBV30,-,TRBJ1-5,CAWADGGNQPQHF,TGTGCCTGGGCCGACGGCGGCAATCAGCCCCAGCATTTT
-,TRBV5-7,-,TRBJ1-2,CASSLLRLGYTF,TGTGCCAGCAGCTTATTACGGCTGGGCTACACCTTC
once,TRBV4-1,TRBD1,TRBJ2-1,CASSQAGQGGYDEQFF,TGCGCCAGCAGCCAGGCTGGACAGGGCGGCTACGATGAGCAGTTCTTC
-,TRBV6-5,-,TRBJ2-1,CASSPYGGQFF,TGTGCCAGCAGCCCCTACGGGGGGCAGTTCTTC
once,TRBV2,TRBD1,TRBJ1-2,CASSAQTGTGGYTF,TGTGCCAGCAGTGCCCAGACAGGGACTGGGGGCTACACCTTC
-,TRBV4-1,-,TRBJ2-5,CASSQGTYQETQYF,TGCGCCAGCAGCCAAGGAACATACCAAGAGACCCAGTACTTC
-,TRBV27,TRBD2,TRBJ2-3,CASGVRDPPAGRTDTQYF,TGTGCCAGCGGGGTCCGGGACCCACCCGCCGGGAGGACAGATACGCAGTATTTT
-,TRBV27,-,TRBJ1-2,CASGRGNYGYTF,TGTGCCAGCGGGAGGGGGAACTATGGCTACACCTTC
-,TRBV9,TRBD1,TRBJ1-1,CASSAEGGQGTTEAFF,TGTGCCAGCAGCGCGGAAGGGGGACAGGGTACCACTGAAGCTTTCTTT
once,TRBV5-1,TRBD2,TRBJ2-3,CASSLGLAADTQYF,TGCGCCAGCAGCTTGGGCCTAGCGGCAGATACGCAGTATTTT
-,TRBV2,-,TRBJ2-3,CASSGSEAASTDTQYF,TGTGCCAGCAGTGGTAGCGAGGCGGCTAGCACAGATACGCAGTATTTT
-,TRBV18,-,TRBJ2-7,CASSPQADHSYEQYF,TGTGCCAGCTCACCTCAAGCGGACCACTCCTACGAGCAGTACTTC
-,TRBV28,-,TRBJ2-5,CASSLGGSSETQYF,TGTGCCAGCAGTTTAGGGGGGTCTTCGGAGACCCAGTACTTC
-,TRBV29-1,-,TRBJ1-1,CSVEDKGQFPEAFF,TGCAGCGTTGAAGACAAGGGGCAGTTCCCTGAAGCTTTCTTT